The following is a T cell receptor beta chain sequence with its context. The antigen is undetermined. Libraries were prepared by immunoSEQ multiplex PCR; TCRdb keeps only in-frame clonotypes and omits some of them. The sample lists about 1,600 clones; approximately 78% were seen once. Over chemoradiotherapy, repertoires were sampled more than once. This entry comes from a study of chemoradiotherapy in HPV16-positive cancers. Trimming pared 4 bases from V and 4 bases from J, leaving 10 bases between. The CDR3 sequence is 13 residues long. In germline, CDR1 is SNHLY, CDR2 FYNNEI. Study results and caveats: Non-HPV-specific T cells did not expand in tumors during treatment, whereas candidate HPV-specific clones and E7-related motifs did. Only two HPV16-positive patients supplied the functional HPV-specificity definition.

The V call is TRBV2, the J call TRBJ1-2; D gene ambiguous. This receptor was identified in a human donor with HPV-associated anogenital cancer. Sample: tumor tissue, taken from a patient who underwent chemoradiotherapy. The CDR3 reads CASSALVPYGYTF. In DNA form, the CDR3 reads TGTGCCAGCAGTGCGTTGGTGCCCTATGGCTACACCTTC.